This passage covers 27 T cell receptor beta chains from one sample sequenced in a study of T cell changes during pregnancy in multiple sclerosis. Repertoires were generated with immunoSEQ multiplex PCR, while TCRdb's copy carries only in-frame clones and drops some. Here the sample spans fewer than 60,000 clones, around nine tenths being singletons. Sequencing was performed on CD4+ T cells from peripheral blood mononuclear cells, taken after pregnancy. The receptors come from a female donor with multiple sclerosis, enrolled in a pregnancy study.

The CDR3: CASSYGRENYGYTF. Here the CDR3 DNA reads TGTGCCAGCAGTTACGGGCGCGAAAACTATGGCTACACCTTC. V and J are TRBV6-5 and TRBJ1-2; D is unresolved. CDR3 length equals 14 residues. Trimming removed 2 bases from V and 2 bases from J, with 9 bases in between. Germline V gene lookup returns CDR1 MNHEY and CDR2 SVGAGI.

This clone was seen a handful of times. This chain uses TRBV18 with TRBJ1-2; unclear D gene. Germline assignment: CDR1 KGHSH and CDR2 LQKENI. V was cut by 3 bases and J by 4 bases, with 15 bases left in between. The CDR3 spans 15 residues. The CDR3 sequence is CASSPQAGSLYGYTF. Written as DNA, the CDR3 is TGTGCCAGCTCACCGCAGGCCGGTTCCCTCTATGGCTACACCTTC. The complete variable domain, with remaining parts taken from reference TRBV18 and TRBJ1-2, reads NAGVMQNPRHLVRRRGQEARLRCSPMKGHSHVYWYRQLPEEGLKFMVYLQKENIIDESGMPKERFSAEFPKEGPSILRIQQVVRGDSAAYFCASSPQAGSLYGYTFGSGTRLTVV.

This clone was recorded only once. V usage is TRBV1 and J usage is TRBJ2-7; TRBD1 was called by the table and not checked on the DNA. TRBV1 is shown as a pseudogene. The CDR3 extends over 15 amino acids. The DNA of the CDR3 is TGCACCAGCAGTTTAACCCCCAGGGGGCGCAAGATCCAGTACTTC. Residues: CTSSLTPRGRKIQYF.

This chain links TRBV18 with TRBJ2-5; D ambiguous. CDR3 length: 12 residues. Germline-derived CDR1 and CDR2 are KGHSH and LQKENI. The V end was cut by 3 bases, the J end by 4 bases, with 6 bases between. This CDR3 is CASSPSLETQYF. The CDR3 DNA reads TGTGCCAGCTCACCCTCCCTAGAGACCCAGTACTTC.

This chain connects TRBV9 to TRBJ1-5; no definite D call. V lost 0 bases to trimming and J lost 7 bases, with 8 bases between them. The CDR3 is 13 amino acids. Germline V gene sequence: CDR1 SGDLS, CDR2 YYNGEE. CDR3 nucleotides: TGTGCCAGCAGCGTAGCCGAGCGGCAGCCCCAGCATTTT. Amino acids: CASSVAERQPQHF.

The chain employs TRBV15 and TRBJ2-7; 8 bases map to TRBD1. Germline V CDR1 and CDR2: LNHNV, YYDKDF (reference sequence). Unmatched junction bases numbered 10, after V lost 1 base and J lost 2 bases. The CDR3 covers 17 residues. This chain's CDR3 is CATSRATRQGLTYEQYF. In DNA form, the CDR3 reads TGTGCCACCAGCAGAGCTACACGACAGGGGCTAACCTACGAGCAGTACTTC. The entire variable domain, with the rest obtained from reference TRBV15 and TRBJ2-7, is as follows: DAMVIQNPRYQVTQFGKPVTLSCSQTLNHNVMYWYQQKSSQAPKLLFHYYDKDFNNEADTPDNFQSRRPNTSFCFLDIRSPGLGDTAMYLCATSRATRQGLTYEQYFGPGTRLTVT.

This clone was detected only once. V usage is TRBV5-4 and J usage is TRBJ2-2, with TRBD1 identical over 8 bases. Germline V gene lookup returns CDR1 SGHNT and CDR2 YYREEE (reference sequence). The CDR3 is 15 amino acids. Unmatched junction bases numbered 8, after V lost 5 bases and J lost 5 bases. The CDR3 protein is CASRTGTGKTGELFF. The CDR3 bases are TGTGCCAGCAGGACCGGGACAGGAAAGACCGGGGAGCTGTTTTTT.

The chain combines TRBV7-9 with TRBJ1-4, with 7 positions matching TRBD1. The CDR3 is 15 amino acids. Germline CDR1 SEHNR, CDR2 FQNEAQ (reference sequence). V was clipped by 5 bases and J by 3 bases; unmatched bases: 6. Here the CDR3 reads CASSGWTGSNEKLFF. The CDR3 nucleotides read TGTGCCAGCAGCGGTTGGACAGGATCTAATGAAAAACTGTTTTTT.

The chain employs TRBV4-3 and TRBJ2-7, with 13 nucleotides matching TRBD2. V lost 0 bases and J lost 5; bases outside the gene matches: 7. CDR3 length: 17 residues. Germline CDR1 LGHNA, CDR2 YSLEER. Here the CDR3 DNA reads TGCGCCAGCAGCCAAGATATAAGGGGACTAGCGGGGCACGAGCAGTACTTC. Its protein is CASSQDIRGLAGHEQYF.

This chain links TRBV4-1 with TRBJ2-3, with TRBD1 matching over 8 bases. V lost 1 base and J lost 2; bases outside the gene matches: 8. Germline lookup yields CDR1 MGHRA and CDR2 YSYEKL. CDR3 size: 17 residues. The CDR3 region has the DNA TGCGCCAGCAGCCAAGTCTGGACGGGACAGGCCACAGATACGCAGTATTTT. It specifies CASSQVWTGQATDTQYF.

The V gene is TRBV6-4, the J gene TRBJ2-7; 7 bases agree with TRBD2. V lost 5 bases and J lost 7; bases outside the gene matches: 11. The CDR3 is 14 residues long. Germline V CDR1 and CDR2: MRHNA, SNTAGT. CDR3 protein: CASSSTAGASEQYF. CDR3 coding DNA: TGTGCCAGCAGTTCGACGGCGGGAGCGTCTGAGCAGTACTTC.

The rearrangement uses TRBV10-2 and TRBJ2-1; 8 nucleotides line up with TRBD2. Germline trimming cut 6 bases from V and 2 bases from J; bases unmatched to any gene: 6. Germline assignment: CDR1 WSHSY and CDR2 SAAADI. The CDR3 length is 15 residues. CDR3 nucleotides: TGCGCCAGCAGGGGGGCTAGCGGGCCCTACAATGAGCAGTTCTTC. Amino acids: CASRGASGPYNEQFF.

The genes are TRBV5-1 and TRBJ2-3, with a tentative D call TRBD2 (5 bases). Germline loops: CDR1 SGHRS, CDR2 YFSETQ. CDR3 size: 16 residues. V was cut by 0 bases and J by 0 bases, with 11 bases left in between. CDR3 nucleotide sequence: TGCGCCAGCAGCTTGGTACTAGGGCGAAGCACAGATACGCAGTATTTT. Translating it yields CASSLVLGRSTDTQYF.

The chain joins TRBV5-6 to TRBJ2-3, with TRBD2 identical over 10 bases. The CDR3 covers 16 residues. V lost 4 bases to trimming and J lost 3 bases; unmatched junction nucleotides: 8. The germline V gene encodes CDR1 SGHDT and CDR2 YYEEEE. The chain's CDR3 is CASSIRTSGGTDTQYF. The CDR3 DNA is TGTGCCAGCAGCATTAGGACTAGCGGAGGTACAGATACGCAGTATTTT. The complete variable domain, with remaining parts taken from reference TRBV5-6 and TRBJ2-3, reads DAGVTQSPTHLIKTRGQQVTLRCSPKSGHDTVSWYQQALGQGPQFIFQYYEEEERQRGNFPDRFSGHQFPNYSSELNVNALLLGDSALYLCASSIRTSGGTDTQYFGPGTRLTVL.

The CDR3 here is CASSTDRGSGNTIYF. CDR3 in DNA: TGCGCCAGCAGCACAGACAGGGGGTCTGGAAACACCATATATTTT. This rearrangement joins TRBV5-1 to TRBJ1-3; 9 bases match TRBD1. V lost 4 bases, J lost 1 base, and 3 bases stayed unmatched. The germline V gene has CDR1 SGHRS and CDR2 YFSETQ. This CDR3 has 15 amino acids.

This chain joins TRBV27 and TRBJ2-7, with 10 bases fitting TRBD2. Per the germline V gene, CDR1 is MNHEY and CDR2 is SMNVEV (reference sequence). The CDR3 sequence is 15 residues long. Losses at the gene ends were 0 bases for V and 7 bases for J; bases not matched to a gene: 6. As DNA, the CDR3 is TGTGCCAGCAGTTTATCCCTAGCGGGAGTGTGGGAGCAGTACTTC. It yields the protein CASSLSLAGVWEQYF.

The genes are TRBV27 and TRBJ1-5; maybe TRBD1 (5 bases). CDR1 and CDR2 (germline): MNHEY, SMNVEV (reference sequence). V lost 6 bases to trimming and J lost 4 bases, with 16 bases between them. This CDR3 region has 15 residues. The CDR3 here is CASSREGRLNQPQHF. CDR3 bases: TGTGCCAGCAGCCGGGAGGGGAGGTTAAATCAGCCCCAGCATTTT.

The J gene is TRBJ2-7, the V gene TRBV6-5; the D gene is possibly TRBD1 (6 bases). With 2 bases removed from V and 7 bases from J, the gap between germline ends came to 15 bases. Germline-derived CDR1 and CDR2 are MNHEY and SVGAGI. The CDR3 extends over 14 amino acids. DNA for the CDR3: TGTGCCAGCAGTTACGTTCAGGGGAGTAGAGAGCAGTACTTC. Its protein product is CASSYVQGSREQYF.

The rearrangement links TRBV14 to TRBJ2-7; 8 bases line up with TRBD2. Germline CDR1 and CDR2: SGHDN and FVKESK. The CDR3 runs to 15 residues. Trimming took 4 bases from V and 3 from J; bases not matched to a gene: 8. This chain's CDR3 is CASSPLSGVGYEQYF. The CDR3 DNA follows: TGTGCCAGCAGCCCCCTTAGCGGGGTTGGCTACGAGCAGTACTTC.

J is TRBJ1-5 and V is TRBV30; 7 nucleotides align to TRBD1. The CDR3 contains 17 residues. With 0 bases clipped from V and 5 bases from J, the junction kept 13 bases outside the gene matches. The V gene's germline CDR1 is GTSNPN and CDR2 SVGIG (reference sequence). The CDR3 sequence: CAWSVGFLRDSYQPQHF. CDR3 DNA sequence: TGTGCCTGGAGTGTGGGGTTTCTCCGGGACAGTTATCAGCCCCAGCATTTT. The full variable domain, its missing parts supplied by reference TRBV30 and TRBJ1-5, is SQTIHQWPATLVQPVGSPLSLECTVEGTSNPNLYWYRQAAGRGLQLLFYSVGIGQISSEVPQNLSASRPQDRQFILSSKKLLLSDSGFYLCAWSVGFLRDSYQPQHFGDGTRLSIL.

This chain connects TRBV4-1 to TRBJ2-7, with D possibly TRBD1 on 5 matching bases. The germline CDR1 and CDR2 sequences are MGHRA and YSYEKL. V lost 1 base, J lost 3 bases, and 19 bases lay in between. The CDR3 is made up of 17 amino acids. CDR3 loop: CASSQAFKAKGLYEQYF. The CDR3 region has the DNA TGCGCCAGCAGCCAAGCCTTCAAAGCGAAGGGGCTCTACGAGCAGTACTTC.

The V call is TRBV7-3, the J call TRBJ2-3, with D possibly being TRBD2 (5 bases). The V gene's germline CDR1 is SGHTA and CDR2 FQGTGA. V lost 1 base and J lost 2, with 10 bases in between. This CDR3 is 15 amino acids long. This CDR3 is CASSLNSGITDTQYF. Written as DNA, the CDR3 is TGTGCCAGCAGCTTAAACAGCGGAATCACAGATACGCAGTATTTT.

As regards this clone: Additional DNA sequences in this sample encode the identical CDR3. V and J are TRBV7-9 and TRBJ1-2; TRBD1 is a possible D gene (5 bases). Germline CDR1 SEHNR, CDR2 FQNEAQ (reference sequence). The germline V and J ends were trimmed by 5 bases and 8 bases, with 21 bases remaining between them. This CDR3 region has 15 residues. The CDR3: CASSAAGTGRGGYTF. DNA for the CDR3: TGTGCCAGCAGCGCCGCCGGGACTGGAAGGGGAGGCTACACCTTC.

The chain combines TRBV21-1 with TRBJ2-3; the D call TRBD2 from the table was never checked on the DNA. TRBV21-1 is given as a pseudogene. The CDR3 sequence is 15 residues long. CDR3 nucleotide sequence: TGTGCCAGCAGCCCTCCCGGGACTAGGGCTGATACGCAGTATTTT. Residues: CASSPPGTRADTQYF.

The chain uses TRBV10-3 and TRBJ1-2; TRBD1 aligns across 9 bases. Germline V gene data show CDR1 as ENHRY and CDR2 as SYGVKD. CDR3 length equals 15 residues. Unmatched junction bases numbered 10, after V lost 7 bases and J lost 4 bases. The CDR3 loop reads CAINFQQGAGYGYTF. DNA for the CDR3: TGTGCCATCAATTTTCAACAGGGGGCCGGCTATGGCTACACCTTC.

The chain recombines TRBV7-6 with TRBJ2-3; 13 bases line up with TRBD2. Germline V gene sequence: CDR1 SGHVS, CDR2 FNYEAQ. The CDR3 totals 17 residues. Unmatched junction bases numbered 5, after V lost 0 bases and J lost 5 bases. CDR3 amino acids: CASSLALAGGHGDTQYF. Written as DNA, the CDR3 is TGTGCCAGCAGCTTAGCACTAGCGGGAGGGCATGGAGATACGCAGTATTTT.

The CDR3 spells CASSRDWGTELFF. CDR3 nucleotide sequence: TGTGCCAGCAGCCGGGATTGGGGGACAGAACTGTTTTTT. J is TRBJ1-4 and V is TRBV11-2; 7 bases align to TRBD1. V lost 5 bases to trimming and J lost 12 bases; unmatched junction nucleotides: 9. This CDR3 comprises 13 residues. Looked up from germline, CDR1 is SGHAT and CDR2 is FQNNGV.